This T cell receptor (beta chain) was found in a study of identical twins. Notes on the study in general: The study reached conclusions through statistical analysis that was cross-sectional, not following the same donors. Modelling underestimated the level of out-of-frame TCR alpha sharing observed in monozygotic twins.

Carrying unique molecular identifiers, the cDNA also gained a universal primer site through template switching. TCRdb re-called the 5' RACE reads through MiXCR, storing one row per CDR3 protein. The data show 1,800,000 or so distinct CDR3 sequences, under 35% seen once. This CDR3 is built from 14 residues. V was cut by 4 bases and J by 7 bases, with 17 bases left in between. The germline gives CDR1 MGHDK, CDR2 SYGVNS. Every sampled donor was Caucasian and healthy. On this clonotype: Its target is not known.

The sample taken for sequencing was cord blood. This clonotype was sampled from a newborn girl in good health. This chain uses TRBV25-1 with TRBJ2-7; maybe TRBD2 (5 bases). This CDR3 reads CASSVTGLNNEQYF. CDR3 nucleotide sequence: TGTGCCAGCAGTGTAACGGGATTGAACAATGAGCAGTACTTC.